A single sample is the source of the 12 T cell receptor beta chains below, sequenced in a study of CD8+ T cells in alopecia areata. Isolated RNA was reverse transcribed into cDNA used as the sequencing template. Generated by immunoSEQ multiplex PCR, the TCRdb table keeps only in-frame clones and is missing some. The sample has approximately 24,000 clones; under 60% are singletons. The sequenced sample consisted of NKG2D-high CD8+ T cells sorted from blood. The origin of the receptors is a human donor with alopecia areata.

The DNA of the CDR3 is TGCGCCAGCAGCTTAACCACCGGGACCAACATCAGGGGCTACACCTTC. Encoded protein: CASSLTTGTNIRGYTF. The chain recombines TRBV5-1 with TRBJ1-2, with a weak D call TRBD1 (5 bases). Between the trimmed V and J ends, which lost 2 bases and 8 bases, there was a span of 22 bases. The length of the CDR3 is 16 residues. Germline V gene data show CDR1 as SGHRS and CDR2 as YFSETQ.

The chain combines TRBV4-1 with TRBJ1-4; D is uncertain. Trimming stripped 9 bases from V and 8 bases from J, with 19 bases between. From germline, CDR1 is MGHRA and CDR2 YSYEKL. The CDR3 is made up of 14 amino acids. The CDR3 protein is CASRPDGFLEKLFF. In DNA, the CDR3 is TGCGCCAGTCGACCGGACGGGTTTTTGGAAAAACTGTTTTTT.

V is TRBV6-5 and J is TRBJ2-7; D assignment may be TRBD1 or TRBD2 (5 bases each). Trimming shortened V by 4 bases and J by 1 base, and 8 bases separated the two germline ends. The CDR3 runs to 13 residues. Germline V gene lookup returns CDR1 MNHEY and CDR2 SVGAGI. This CDR3 is CASSSGPSYEQYF. CDR3 coding DNA: TGTGCCAGCAGTTCGGGGCCGTCCTACGAGCAGTACTTC.

The CDR3 sequence is CASGLAGYEQYF. CDR3 bases: TGTGCTAGTGGTTTAGCGGGCTACGAGCAGTACTTC. The chain is built from TRBV12-5 and TRBJ2-7, with D perhaps TRBD2 (6 bases). CDR3 length: 12 residues. CDR1 and CDR2 from the germline V gene are LGHNT and FRNRAP. V shed 3 bases and J shed 3 bases, with 6 bases lying between them.

The chain links TRBV29-1 to TRBJ1-5; weak D call: TRBD1 (6 bases). V was cut by 4 bases and J by 3 bases, with 13 bases left in between. CDR3 length: 14 residues. Germline CDR1 SQVTM, CDR2 ANQGSEA. CDR3 region: CSVVTTGFNQPQHF. In DNA, the CDR3 is TGCAGCGTTGTAACTACAGGGTTCAATCAGCCCCAGCATTTT.

V usage is TRBV4-2 and J usage is TRBJ2-7; TRBD2 aligns across 9 bases. The CDR3 spans 14 residues. V was clipped by 3 bases and J by 7 bases; unmatched bases: 7. Germline V CDR1 and CDR2: LGHNA, YNFKEQ. CDR3 residues: CASSHGGRAEEQYF. CDR3 in DNA: TGTGCCAGCAGCCATGGCGGGAGGGCAGAAGAGCAGTACTTC.

The rearrangement links TRBV10-3 to TRBJ2-7; 12 positions agree with TRBD2. V lost 6 bases and J lost 6; bases outside the gene matches: 12. Germline V CDR1 and CDR2: ENHRY, SYGVKD. The CDR3 runs 16 residues. The CDR3 nucleotides are TGTGCCATCAGCCAACCTCTAGCGGGAGGGCCGCGCGAGCAGTACTTC. It codes for CAISQPLAGGPREQYF.

This chain links TRBV5-5 with TRBJ2-5, with TRBD2 matching 8 bases. The V gene's germline CDR1 is SGHKS and CDR2 YYEKEE (reference sequence). V was clipped by 4 bases and J by 3 bases; unmatched bases: 5. The CDR3 has 14 amino acids. CDR3 amino acids: CASSRTSWKETQYF. The CDR3, as DNA: TGTGCCAGCAGCCGGACTAGCTGGAAAGAGACCCAGTACTTC.

This chain connects TRBV7-9 to TRBJ2-7; 8 nucleotides agree with TRBD1. The trim removed 2 bases at V and 4 bases at J, leaving 4 bases unmatched. Germline V gene sequence: CDR1 SEHNR, CDR2 FQNEAQ (reference sequence). The CDR3 contains 14 residues. CDR3 DNA sequence: TGTGCCAGCAGCTTACCCGGACAGGGTTACGAGCAGTACTTC. Translation gives CASSLPGQGYEQYF.

This chain joins TRBV7-9 and TRBJ2-1, with a tentative D call TRBD2 (6 bases). Germline loops: CDR1 SEHNR, CDR2 FQNEAQ (reference sequence). V gave up 5 bases and J gave up 2 bases, with 16 bases separating them. The CDR3 extends over 16 amino acids. The CDR3 bases are TGTGCCAGCAGCCCTAGCGCCTTCCGAGCCTACAATGAGCAGTTCTTC. Translated: CASSPSAFRAYNEQFF.

The chain carries TRBV6-5 and TRBJ2-5; the match to TRBD2 covers 10 bases. V trimming: 2 bases; J trimming: 4 bases; junction bases outside the gene matches: 1. CDR1 is MNHEY, CDR2 SVGAGI, per germline. This CDR3 comprises 14 residues. The CDR3 protein is CASSYRLAGETQYF. In DNA form, the CDR3 reads TGTGCCAGCAGTTACAGACTAGCGGGAGAGACCCAGTACTTC.

V is TRBV27 and J is TRBJ2-7, with no clear D. The germline gives CDR1 MNHEY, CDR2 SMNVEV (reference sequence). The CDR3 is 12 residues long. V gave up 6 bases and J gave up 2 bases, with 8 bases separating them. DNA for the CDR3: TGTGCCAGCAGCCCAGGCCCCTACGAGCAGTACTTC. Translated: CASSPGPYEQYF.